The clone carrying this T cell receptor (beta chain) was detected only a few times. The antigen is undetermined. Unique molecular identifiers were present on the cDNA, which also gained a universal primer site by template switching. TCRdb reanalysed the 5' RACE reads using MiXCR and keeps one entry per CDR3 protein. The sample yields roughly 470,000 distinct CDR3 sequences, roughly an eighth seen once. The sample comes from a study of identical twins. Study observations and caveats: It was out-of-frame TCR alpha sharing in monozygotic twins that models underestimated. The more abundant beta clonotypes in cord blood had fewer insertions, and memory repertoires did not show this. Twin pairs' shared out-of-frame alpha sequences were enriched in low generation probability.

J gave up 8 bases and V 5 bases, and 15 bases lay outside the gene matches. The CDR3 covers 16 residues. Germline lookup yields CDR1 MGHDK and CDR2 SYGVNS. These data are also associated with another study on yellow fever vaccine responses in identical twins.

Sequenced input: CD4+ T cells sorted from blood. The gene calls are TRBV25-1 and TRBJ2-1; 7 bases are shared with TRBD2. The receptor's source is a woman younger than 30 in good health. CDR3 protein: CASSHSGTIGWDEQFF. Written as DNA, the CDR3 is TGTGCCAGCAGTCATTCCGGGACTATAGGGTGGGATGAGCAGTTCTTC. Variable domain in full (rest from reference TRBV25-1 and TRBJ2-1): EADIYQTPRYLVIGTGKKITLECSQTMGHDKMYWYQQDPGMELHLIHYSYGVNSTEKGDLSSESTVSRIRTEHFPLTLESARPSHTSQYLCASSHSGTIGWDEQFFGPGTRLTVL.